A selection of T cell receptor beta chains follows, all from one sample in a study of preoperative IRX-2 immunotherapy in early breast cancer. Sequencing used immunoSEQ multiplex PCR; TCRdb keeps in-frame clones, though not all of them. This table holds about 89,000 clones, 70% to 90% found once. The material sequenced was tumor tissue, taken after IRX-2 immunotherapy. The receptors derive from a human donor with breast cancer. Both conserved end residues are part of each CDR3.

J: TRBJ1-4
V: TRBV5-1
CDR3: CASSPAFLTNEKLFF

J: TRBJ1-2
V: TRBV5-1
CDR3: CASTGQGAGYGYTF

J: TRBJ2-1
V: TRBV28
CDR3: CASISGGTYNEQFF

J: TRBJ2-7
V: TRBV25-1
CDR3: CASSEYGQEISYEQYF

J: TRBJ1-3
V: TRBV7-7
CDR3: CASSPPFGDPSGNTIYF

J: TRBJ2-3
V: TRBV6-8
CDR3: CASSVRTGGTDTQYF

J: TRBJ1-4
V: TRBV29-1
CDR3: CSVTLTNEKLFF

J: TRBJ2-7
V: TRBV29-1
CDR3: CSVEAATGIHEQYF

J: TRBJ2-2
V: TRBV18
CDR3: CASSPPATGELFF

J: TRBJ2-2
V: TRBV19
CDR3: CASSLTTANTGELFF

J: TRBJ1-3
V: TRBV30
CDR3: CAWSVTGGNTIYF

J: TRBJ2-6
V: TRBV23-1
CDR3: CASSSGGASGANVLTF

J: TRBJ1-5
V: TRBV30
CDR3: CAWQEGDFFGSNQPQHF

J: TRBJ2-6
V: TRBV19
CDR3: CASSIGQGAGANVLTF

J: TRBJ1-6
V: TRBV18
CDR3: CASSPEGTSLLALHF

J: TRBJ1-2
V: TRBV28
CDR3: CASSKVTGGVNVDRGYTF

J: TRBJ1-2
V: TRBV7-6
CDR3: CASSLVPGGGIGYTF

J: TRBJ2-7
V: TRBV5-1
CDR3: CASSIDYRGYEQYF

J: TRBJ1-5
V: TRBV6-8
CDR3: CASSENRGGQPQHF

J: TRBJ1-1
V: TRBV6-8
CDR3: CASSPIIAENTEAFF

J: TRBJ2-1
V: TRBV6-8
CDR3: CASSPRDGLSYNEQFF

J: TRBJ1-5
V: TRBV6-4
CDR3: CASPGQGNNQPQHF

J: TRBJ2-2
V: TRBV5-1
CDR3: CASIIIPSRASTGELFF

J: TRBJ2-1
V: TRBV29-1
CDR3: CSVEDPRSSSYNEQFF

J: TRBJ1-5
V: TRBV6-8
CDR3: CASIREKGNQPQHF

J: TRBJ1-4
V: TRBV5-1
CDR3: CASSLTPTNEKLFF

J: TRBJ1-5
V: TRBV28
CDR3: CASSPVWVWVNQPQHF

J: TRBJ1-5
V: TRBV5-4
CDR3: CASSLGPNQPQHF

J: TRBJ1-1
V: TRBV19
CDR3: CASTHLRTGQNTEAFF

J: TRBJ2-3
V: TRBV11-3
CDR3: CASSLASGGSTDTQYF

J: TRBJ1-2
V: TRBV6-8
CDR3: CASSQTGAGGYTF

J: TRBJ1-5
V: TRBV5-1
CDR3: CASSVDGSSNQPQHF

J: TRBJ2-5
V: TRBV5-1
CDR3: CASSSWTGKETQYF

J: TRBJ1-1
V: TRBV5-1
CDR3: CASSLAGWGGADSTEAFF

J: TRBJ1-1
V: TRBV19
CDR3: CASTATGKRGRFGEAFF

J: TRBJ1-1
V: TRBV11-3
CDR3: CASSLGDRVAEAFF

J: TRBJ2-5
V: TRBV29-1
CDR3: CSVEGSQETQYF

J: TRBJ2-2
V: TRBV23-1
CDR3: CASSQFHWLWGLGDTGELFF

J: TRBJ1-5
V: TRBV19
CDR3: CASSPPGQGLHQPQHF

J: TRBJ2-5
V: TRBV5-1
CDR3: CASSLAPAQETQYF

J: TRBJ2-2
V: TRBV28
CDR3: CASSLGKWTGVTGELFF

J: TRBJ1-1
V: TRBV28
CDR3: CASSLLYTEAFF

J: TRBJ1-6
V: TRBV15
CDR3: CATSRDTGRGNSPLHF

J: TRBJ2-7
V: TRBV19
CDR3: CASSISGTGGAYEQYF

J: TRBJ2-3
V: TRBV19
CDR3: CASRRTSGGYTQYF

J: TRBJ2-2
V: TRBV11-3
CDR3: CASSLGSGSVTGELFF

J: TRBJ1-4
V: TRBV28
CDR3: CASSSSSWDRRKLFF

J: TRBJ2-1
V: TRBV18
CDR3: CASSPQSGRTYNEQFF

J: TRBJ1-4
V: TRBV28
CDR3: CASSQQGFREKLFF

J: TRBJ1-5
V: TRBV10-2
CDR3: CASSEFGQGGQPQHF

J: TRBJ2-5
V: TRBV9
CDR3: CASSFQGARETQYF

J: TRBJ2-7
V: TRBV7-6
CDR3: CASSLALGVGRDGVYEQYF

J: TRBJ2-1
V: TRBV12-5
CDR3: CASGEQGNEQFF